Shown below are 24 T cell receptor beta chains from a single sample sequenced in a study of shared clonotypes between healthy human individuals. The table came from immunoSEQ multiplex PCR; TCRdb's copy has only in-frame clones and leaves some out. The sample has hundreds of thousands of clones; around 96% are singletons. Input material: memory CD8+ T cells sorted from blood. As to subset: CD45RO+ cells pooled with CCR7-negative TemRA cells. The origin of the receptors is a man aged 25-45 years in good health.

CDR3 sequence reads: CASSVGTDLPYEQYF. Written as DNA, the CDR3 is TGTGCCAGCAGCGTAGGGACAGACCTACCCTACGAGCAGTACTTC. This chain uses TRBV9 with TRBJ2-7; D is possibly TRBD1 (6 bases). Looked up from germline, CDR1 is SGDLS and CDR2 is YYNGEE. The CDR3 loop spans 15 amino acids. V gave up 0 bases and J gave up 2 bases, with 12 bases separating them.

The gene calls are TRBV7-3 and TRBJ2-3; D gene uncertain. CDR1 and CDR2 from the germline V gene are SGHTA and FQGTGA. V was trimmed by 2 bases and J by 0 bases, leaving 6 bases between them. The CDR3 is 14 amino acids. The CDR3 DNA reads TGTGCCAGCAGCTTAGCACATAGCACAGATACGCAGTATTTT. Its protein product is CASSLAHSTDTQYF.

The CDR3 DNA follows: TGCAGCGTTCGTTTAAGAGGGGGGAACACTGAAGCTTTCTTT. This gives the protein CSVRLRGGNTEAFF. The chain is built from TRBV29-1 and TRBJ1-1; TRBD1 might be the D (6 bases). Germline CDR1 SQVTM, CDR2 ANQGSEA. The CDR3 covers 14 residues. The V end was cut by 5 bases, the J end by 1 base, with 14 bases between.

The gene calls are TRBV23-1 and TRBJ1-5; D uncertain. TRBV23-1 has ORF status, its function being uncertain. V was clipped by 0 bases and J by 5 bases, with 17 bases between them. The CDR3 consists of 17 residues. This CDR3 reads CASSQSLRPQSDQPQHF. DNA for the CDR3: TGCGCCAGCAGTCAATCGCTGCGGCCACAGAGCGATCAGCCCCAGCATTTT.

This chain links TRBV6-5 with TRBJ1-1, with 9 bases fitting TRBD1. CDR1 is MNHEY and CDR2 is SVGAGI in the germline V gene. After removal of 2 bases from V and 5 bases from J, the junction contained 6 bases not matched to a gene. This CDR3 is 15 amino acids long. The DNA for the CDR3 is TGTGCCAGCAGTTACCGCGGACAGGGGAGGACTGAAGCTTTCTTT. Translation: CASSYRGQGRTEAFF.

The chain joins TRBV19 to TRBJ2-6; either TRBD1 or TRBD2 may fit D (5 bases each). This CDR3 region has 15 residues. CDR1 is LNHDA and CDR2 is SQIVND in the germline V gene (reference sequence). V dropped 1 base and J dropped 4 bases, with 8 bases sitting between them. This CDR3 is CASSIAGPGANVLTF. CDR3 DNA: TGTGCCAGTAGTATAGCGGGGCCGGGGGCCAACGTCCTGACTTTC.

The rearrangement uses TRBV11-2 and TRBJ1-2, with TRBD1 identical over 11 bases. V gave up 1 base and J gave up 4 bases; unmatched junction bases: 5. Germline CDR1 reads SGHAT; CDR2 reads FQNNGV. This CDR3 is built from 16 residues. This CDR3 is CASSLVTGQGVYGYTF. The CDR3 DNA is TGTGCCAGCAGCTTAGTAACGGGACAGGGGGTCTATGGCTACACCTTC. The full variable domain, with the rest looked up from reference TRBV11-2 and TRBJ1-2, is EAGVAQSPRYKIIEKRQSVAFWCNPISGHATLYWYQQILGQGPKLLIQFQNNGVVDDSQLPKDRFSAERLKGVDSTLKIQPAKLEDSAVYLCASSLVTGQGVYGYTFGSGTRLTVV.

The chain couples TRBV7-9 to TRBJ1-2; 9 bases agree with TRBD1. The CDR3 contains 15 residues. Looked up from germline, CDR1 is SEHNR and CDR2 is FQNEAQ (reference sequence). The trim removed 5 bases at V and 0 bases at J, leaving 4 bases unmatched. The CDR3 protein is CASSTRDRANYGYTF. The DNA for the CDR3 is TGTGCCAGCAGCACCCGGGACAGGGCTAACTATGGCTACACCTTC.

The rearrangement uses TRBV5-8 and TRBJ2-7; 7 positions match TRBD2. The V gene end was trimmed by 6 bases and the J gene end by 7 bases; junction bases not matched to a gene: 13. The germline CDR1 and CDR2 sequences are SGHTS and YDEGEE. CDR3 size: 14 residues. The CDR3 is CASTPYLAEREQYF. The CDR3 DNA follows: TGTGCCAGCACCCCATACCTAGCGGAAAGGGAGCAGTACTTC. The whole variable domain, remainder taken from reference TRBV5-8 and TRBJ2-7, is EAGVTQSPTHLIKTRGQQATLRCSPISGHTSVYWYQQALGLGLQFLLWYDEGEERNRGNFPPRFSGRQFPNYSSELNVNALELEDSALYLCASTPYLAEREQYFGPGTRLTVT.

The chain uses TRBV15 and TRBJ1-2; D perhaps matches TRBD1 (5 bases). V was cut by 2 bases and J by 3 bases, with 13 bases left in between. Germline values: CDR1 LNHNV, CDR2 YYDKDF (reference sequence). This CDR3 has 15 residues. In nucleotides, the CDR3 is TGTGCCACCAGCAGACGGGACCCGGGGGACTATGGCTACACCTTC. Its translation: CATSRRDPGDYGYTF.

This clone was counted once. The chain uses TRBV5-1 and TRBJ2-5; possibly TRBD2 for D (6 bases). Germline CDR1 and CDR2: SGHRS and YFSETQ. The germline V and J ends were trimmed by 0 bases and 0 bases, with 6 bases remaining between them. The CDR3 loop spans 14 amino acids. The CDR3 region has the DNA TGCGCCAGCAGCTTGGGGACTAACCAAGAGACCCAGTACTTC. This encodes CASSLGTNQETQYF.

Concerning this clone itself: One end of the junction fails to match germline, which may point to a read error. J is TRBJ2-5 and V is TRBV10-3; D possibly corresponds to TRBD2 (5 bases). There are 11 residues in the CDR3. Germline CDR1 and CDR2: ENHRY and SYGVKD. CDR3 protein: CAIRDSLAVDF. For the CDR3, the DNA is TGTGCCATCAGGGACTCCCTGGCCGTCGACTTC.

V and J are TRBV7-9 and TRBJ2-2, with TRBD1 matching 8 bases. CDR1 and CDR2 from the germline V gene are SEHNR and FQNEAQ (reference sequence). V lost 2 bases to trimming and J lost 4 bases; unmatched junction nucleotides: 6. This CDR3 spans 16 amino acids. The CDR3 sequence is CASSLRDRLVTGELFF. As DNA, the CDR3 is TGTGCCAGCAGCTTAAGGGACAGGTTGGTCACCGGGGAGCTGTTTTTT.

The CDR3 coding sequence is TGTGCCAGCCGGGCGACGGGAGGGCCCACAGATACGCAGTATTTT. Protein sequence: CASRATGGPTDTQYF. V and J are TRBV7-3 and TRBJ2-3; the match to TRBD2 covers 8 bases. Germline CDR1 SGHTA, CDR2 FQGTGA. This CDR3 is built from 15 residues. The V segment lost 8 bases and the J segment 2 bases; nucleotides outside the gene matches: 9.

V gene TRBV2 combines with J gene TRBJ2-5; possibly TRBD1 for D (5 bases). Deletions cut 2 bases from V and 5 bases from J, with 9 bases between. The CDR3 is 13 residues long. The V gene's germline CDR1 is SNHLY and CDR2 FYNNEI. The CDR3 sequence is CASSELGPETQYF. The CDR3 DNA follows: TGTGCCAGCAGTGAACTGGGGCCGGAGACCCAGTACTTC. Variable domain in full (rest from reference TRBV2 and TRBJ2-5): EPEVTQTPSHQVTQMGQEVILRCVPISNHLYFYWYRQILGQKVEFLVSFYNNEISEKSEIFDDQFSVERPDGSNFTLKIRSTKLEDSAMYFCASSELGPETQYFGPGTRLLVL.

V usage is TRBV27 and J usage is TRBJ2-1; possibly TRBD2 for D (6 bases). This CDR3 comprises 16 residues. V lost 1 base and J 2 bases, leaving 12 bases between the germline ends. The germline gives CDR1 MNHEY, CDR2 SMNVEV (reference sequence). CDR3 sequence (DNA): TGTGCCAGCAGTTTATATTCCGGGGGACCCTACAATGAGCAGTTCTTC. It codes for CASSLYSGGPYNEQFF.

This chain connects TRBV11-2 to TRBJ1-2, with unresolved D. V lost 5 bases, J lost 4 bases, and 14 bases lay in between. This CDR3 is built from 14 residues. Germline V gene data show CDR1 as SGHAT and CDR2 as FQNNGV. CDR3 nucleotide sequence: TGTGCCAGCAGCCAGAGCGCAGGTTCCTATGGCTACACCTTC. It codes for CASSQSAGSYGYTF.

The chain combines TRBV11-2 with TRBJ2-5; perhaps TRBD2 as D (6 bases). The CDR3 spans 16 residues. V was trimmed by 1 base and J by 4 bases, leaving 16 bases between them. Germline CDR1 and CDR2: SGHAT and FQNNGV. This chain's CDR3 is CASSLVGPSARETQYF. In nucleotides, the CDR3 is TGTGCCAGCAGCTTAGTAGGTCCTAGCGCTCGAGAGACCCAGTACTTC.

The J gene is TRBJ1-2, the V gene TRBV10-3; possibly TRBD1 for D (6 bases). Trimming removed 8 bases from V and 6 bases from J, with 19 bases in between. Germline V lookup: CDR1 ENHRY, CDR2 SYGVKD. The CDR3 sequence is 14 residues long. CDR3 sequence reads: CAIQPTGRRDGYTF. CDR3 sequence (DNA): TGTGCCATCCAGCCCACAGGGCGTCGGGATGGCTACACCTTC.

The V call is TRBV5-5, the J call TRBJ2-7, with TRBD1 matching over 9 bases. The CDR3 length is 15 residues. Germline V lookup: CDR1 SGHKS, CDR2 YYEKEE (reference sequence). V was clipped by 4 bases and J by 3 bases; unmatched bases: 8. This CDR3 is CASSRRQGDYYEQYF. As DNA, the CDR3 is TGTGCCAGCAGCCGGAGACAGGGGGATTACTACGAGCAGTACTTC.

The chain joins TRBV7-6 to TRBJ2-7; 11 nucleotides match TRBD1. J gave up 2 bases and V 1 base, and 7 bases lay outside the gene matches. Germline-derived CDR1 and CDR2 are SGHVS and FNYEAQ. This CDR3 comprises 17 residues. The CDR3 region has the DNA TGTGCCAGCAGCTTAGGTTCTGCGGGACAGGGGGCCTACGAGCAGTACTTC. Protein product: CASSLGSAGQGAYEQYF.

In regard to this clone: The identical CDR3 is also encoded by other nucleotide sequences in the sample. The chain uses TRBV28 and TRBJ2-1; D not resolved. Germline V CDR1 and CDR2: MDHEN, SYDVKM. The length of the CDR3 is 14 residues. With 3 bases removed from V and 0 bases from J, the gap between germline ends came to 6 bases. This CDR3 is CASSLLDSYNEQFF. Here the CDR3 DNA reads TGTGCCAGCAGTTTGTTGGACTCCTACAATGAGCAGTTCTTC.

This clone was detected once. The chain uses TRBV28 and TRBJ1-4; D gene unclear. This CDR3 comprises 14 residues. Germline CDR1 reads MDHEN; CDR2 reads SYDVKM. Trimming removed 6 bases at V and 0 bases at J, with 8 bases between. The CDR3 DNA is TGTGCCAGCAGCCGCCTAGCAACTAATGAAAAACTGTTTTTT. Amino acids: CASSRLATNEKLFF.

This clone was recorded only once. The V and J genes are TRBV6-1 and TRBJ2-3; D possibly matches TRBD1 or TRBD2 (7 bases each). Per the germline V gene, CDR1 is MNHNS and CDR2 is SASEGT. V lost 4 bases to trimming and J lost 10 bases, with 12 bases between them. This CDR3 is built from 12 residues. The CDR3 loop reads CASSGEGASQYF. CDR3 DNA: TGTGCCAGCAGTGGGGAGGGGGCGTCGCAGTATTTT.